This T cell receptor (beta chain) is drawn from a study of T cell responses to AZD1222 COVID-19 vaccine. Measured with immunoSEQ multiplex PCR; TCRdb has only the in-frame clones, and not every one. The data hold 100,000 to 110,000 clones, with around nine tenths observed a single time. CDR1 LNHDA and CDR2 SQIVND come from the germline V gene (reference sequence). This CDR3 contains 14 residues. Trimming took off 5 bases at V and 5 bases at J, with 15 bases between the two ends. The rearrangement uses TRBV19 and TRBJ2-5, with D maybe TRBD1 (5 bases). The clonotype was recovered from an adult in good health. The source was peripheral blood, collected on day 0 of AZD1222 vaccination. The CDR3 here is CASSVQRGSETQYF. The CDR3 DNA sequence: TGTGCCAGTAGTGTACAAAGGGGATCGGAGACCCAGTACTTC.